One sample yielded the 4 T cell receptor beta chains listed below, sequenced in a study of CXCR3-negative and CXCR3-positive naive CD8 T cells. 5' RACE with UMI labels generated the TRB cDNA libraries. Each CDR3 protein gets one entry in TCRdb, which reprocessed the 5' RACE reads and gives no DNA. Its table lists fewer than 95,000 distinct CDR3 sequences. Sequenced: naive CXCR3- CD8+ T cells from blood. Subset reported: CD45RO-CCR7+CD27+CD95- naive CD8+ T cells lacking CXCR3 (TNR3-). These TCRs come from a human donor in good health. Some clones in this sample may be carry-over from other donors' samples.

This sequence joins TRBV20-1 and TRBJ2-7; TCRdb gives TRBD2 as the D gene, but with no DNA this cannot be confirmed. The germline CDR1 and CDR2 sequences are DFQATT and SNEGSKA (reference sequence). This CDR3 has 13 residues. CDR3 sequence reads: CSARKRASYEQYF.

The CDR3 protein is CASSYSIGSHYEQYF. The rearrangement uses TRBV6-2 or TRBV6-3 and TRBJ2-7. The CDR3 length is 15 residues. CDR1 and CDR2 (germline): MNHEY, SVGEGT.

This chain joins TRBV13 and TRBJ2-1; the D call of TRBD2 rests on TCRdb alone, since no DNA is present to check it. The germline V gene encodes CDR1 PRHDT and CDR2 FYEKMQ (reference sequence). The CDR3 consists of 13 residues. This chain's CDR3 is CASSWGLENEQFF.

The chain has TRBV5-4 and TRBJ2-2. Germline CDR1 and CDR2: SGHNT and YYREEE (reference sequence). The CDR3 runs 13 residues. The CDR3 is CASSLKVPGELFF.